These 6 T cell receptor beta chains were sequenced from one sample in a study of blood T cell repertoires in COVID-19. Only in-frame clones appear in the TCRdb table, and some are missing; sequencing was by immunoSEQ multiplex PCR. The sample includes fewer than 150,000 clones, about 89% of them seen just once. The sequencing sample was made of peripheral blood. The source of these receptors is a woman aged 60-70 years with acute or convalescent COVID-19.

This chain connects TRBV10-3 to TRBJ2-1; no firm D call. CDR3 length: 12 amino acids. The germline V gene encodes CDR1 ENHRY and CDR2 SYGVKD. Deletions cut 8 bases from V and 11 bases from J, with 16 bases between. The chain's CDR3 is CAIASEARQQFF. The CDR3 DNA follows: TGTGCCATCGCCTCCGAGGCGCGGCAGCAGTTCTTC.

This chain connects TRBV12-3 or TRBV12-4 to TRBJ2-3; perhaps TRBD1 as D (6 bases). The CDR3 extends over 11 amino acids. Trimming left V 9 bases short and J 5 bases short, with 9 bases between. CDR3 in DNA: TGTGCCAGTCTCAGGGGAGATACGCAGTATTTT. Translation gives CASLRGDTQYF.

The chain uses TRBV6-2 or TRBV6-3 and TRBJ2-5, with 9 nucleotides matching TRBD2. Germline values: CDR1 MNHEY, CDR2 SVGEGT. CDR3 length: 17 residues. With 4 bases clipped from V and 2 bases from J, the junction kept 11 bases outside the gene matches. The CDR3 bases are TGTGCCAGCAGTTTGTATGGCGGGAGGGGAGGGCAAGAGACCCAGTACTTC. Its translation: CASSLYGGRGGQETQYF.

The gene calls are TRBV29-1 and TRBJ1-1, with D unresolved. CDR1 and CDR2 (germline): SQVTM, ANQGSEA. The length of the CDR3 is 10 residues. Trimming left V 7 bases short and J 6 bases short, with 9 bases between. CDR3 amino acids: CSGANAEAFF. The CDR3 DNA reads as TGCAGCGGGGCGAATGCTGAAGCTTTCTTT.

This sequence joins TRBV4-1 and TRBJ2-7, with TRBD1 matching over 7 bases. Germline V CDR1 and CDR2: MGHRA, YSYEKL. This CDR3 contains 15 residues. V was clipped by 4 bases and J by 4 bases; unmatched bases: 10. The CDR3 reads CASSPEPGTDYEQYF. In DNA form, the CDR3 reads TGCGCCAGCAGCCCGGAGCCAGGGACAGATTACGAGCAGTACTTC.

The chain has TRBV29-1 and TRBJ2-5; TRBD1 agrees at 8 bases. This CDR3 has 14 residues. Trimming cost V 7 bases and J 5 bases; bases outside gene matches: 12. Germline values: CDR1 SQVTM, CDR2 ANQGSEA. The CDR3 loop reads CSAFGQGGRETQYF. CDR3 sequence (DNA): TGCAGCGCCTTCGGACAGGGCGGGCGTGAGACCCAGTACTTC.